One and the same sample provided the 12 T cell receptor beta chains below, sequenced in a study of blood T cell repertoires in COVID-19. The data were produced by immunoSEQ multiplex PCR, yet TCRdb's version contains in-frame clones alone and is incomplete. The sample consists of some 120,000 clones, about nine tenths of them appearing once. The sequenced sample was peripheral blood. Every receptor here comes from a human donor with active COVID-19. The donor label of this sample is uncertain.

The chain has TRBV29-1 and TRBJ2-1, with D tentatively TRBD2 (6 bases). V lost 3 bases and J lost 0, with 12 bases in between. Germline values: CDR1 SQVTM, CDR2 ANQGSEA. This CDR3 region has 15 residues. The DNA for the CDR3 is TGCAGCGTTGACTGGCGGGGAAGCTCCTACAATGAGCAGTTCTTC. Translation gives CSVDWRGSSYNEQFF.

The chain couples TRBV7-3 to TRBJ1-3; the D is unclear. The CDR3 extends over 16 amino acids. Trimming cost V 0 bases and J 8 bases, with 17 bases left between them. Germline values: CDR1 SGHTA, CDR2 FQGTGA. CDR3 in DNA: TGTGCCAGCAGCTTAACCGGTGGAGGGAATGCAGACACCATATATTTT. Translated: CASSLTGGGNADTIYF.

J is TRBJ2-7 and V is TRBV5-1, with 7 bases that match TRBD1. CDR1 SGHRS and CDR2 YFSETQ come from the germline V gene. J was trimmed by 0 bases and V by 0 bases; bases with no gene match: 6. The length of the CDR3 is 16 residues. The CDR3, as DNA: TGCGCCAGCAGCTTGGGGACAGGCCTGAGCTCCTACGAGCAGTACTTC. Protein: CASSLGTGLSSYEQYF. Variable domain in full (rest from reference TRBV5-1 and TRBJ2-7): KAGVTQTPRYLIKTRGQQVTLSCSPISGHRSVSWYQQTPGQGLQFLFEYFSETQRNKGNFPGRFSGRQFSNSRSEMNVSTLELGDSALYLCASSLGTGLSSYEQYFGPGTRLTVT.

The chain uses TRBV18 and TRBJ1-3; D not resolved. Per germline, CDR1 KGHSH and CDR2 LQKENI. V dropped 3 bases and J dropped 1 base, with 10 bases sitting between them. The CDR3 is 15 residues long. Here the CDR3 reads CASSPSGESGNTIYF. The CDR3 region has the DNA TGTGCCAGCTCACCTAGCGGGGAATCTGGAAACACCATATATTTT.

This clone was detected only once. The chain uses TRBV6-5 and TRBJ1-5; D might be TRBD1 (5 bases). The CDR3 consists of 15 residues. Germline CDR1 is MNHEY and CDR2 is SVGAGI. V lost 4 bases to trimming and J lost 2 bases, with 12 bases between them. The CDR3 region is CASSLEGGGNQPQHF. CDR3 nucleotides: TGTGCCAGCAGTTTAGAGGGAGGGGGCAATCAGCCCCAGCATTTT.

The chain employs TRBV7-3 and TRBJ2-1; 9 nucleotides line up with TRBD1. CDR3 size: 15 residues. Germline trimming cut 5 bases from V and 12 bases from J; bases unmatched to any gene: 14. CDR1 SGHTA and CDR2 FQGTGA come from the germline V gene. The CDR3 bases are TGTGCCAGCAGCCAGATCCCGGGACAGGGTTCAGGGCAGTTCTTC. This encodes CASSQIPGQGSGQFF.

Written as DNA, the CDR3 is TGCGCCAGCAGCCAACCCGACCTAGCGGGGGGCGAAGAGACCCAGTACTTC. Amino acids: CASSQPDLAGGEETQYF. The chain uses TRBV4-1 and TRBJ2-5; TRBD2 matches at 11 bases. The CDR3 is 17 residues long. Unmatched junction bases numbered 8, after V lost 2 bases and J lost 3 bases. Per the germline V gene, CDR1 is MGHRA and CDR2 is YSYEKL.

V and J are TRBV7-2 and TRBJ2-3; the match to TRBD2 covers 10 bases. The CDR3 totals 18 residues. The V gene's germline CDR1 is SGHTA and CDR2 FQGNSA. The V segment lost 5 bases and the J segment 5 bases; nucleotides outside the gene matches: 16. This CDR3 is CASSPGGLAGGYGDTQYF. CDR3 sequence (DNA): TGTGCCAGCAGCCCAGGGGGATTAGCGGGGGGTTATGGAGATACGCAGTATTTT. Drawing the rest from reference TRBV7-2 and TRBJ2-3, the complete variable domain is GAGVSQSPSNKVTEKGKDVELRCDPISGHTALYWYRQSLGQGLEFLIYFQGNSAPDKSGLPSDRFSAERTGGSVSTLTIQRTQQEDSAVYLCASSPGGLAGGYGDTQYFGPGTRLTVL.

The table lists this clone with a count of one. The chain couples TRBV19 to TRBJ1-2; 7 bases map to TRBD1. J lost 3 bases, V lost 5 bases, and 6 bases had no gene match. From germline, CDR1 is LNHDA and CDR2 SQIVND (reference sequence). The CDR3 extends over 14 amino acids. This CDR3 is CASSRLTGDYGYTF. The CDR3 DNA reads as TGTGCCAGTAGTCGACTTACAGGGGACTATGGCTACACCTTC.

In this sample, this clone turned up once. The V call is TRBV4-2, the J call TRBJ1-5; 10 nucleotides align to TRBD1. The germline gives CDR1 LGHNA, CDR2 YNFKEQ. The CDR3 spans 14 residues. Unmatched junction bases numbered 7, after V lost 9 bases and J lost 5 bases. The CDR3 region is CARWGDRGHQPQHF. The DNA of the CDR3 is TGTGCCAGGTGGGGAGACAGGGGGCATCAGCCCCAGCATTTT.

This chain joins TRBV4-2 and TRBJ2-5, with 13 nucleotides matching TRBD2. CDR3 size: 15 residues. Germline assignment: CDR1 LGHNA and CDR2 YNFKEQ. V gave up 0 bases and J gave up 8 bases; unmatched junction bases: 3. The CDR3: CASSQEGLAGATQYF. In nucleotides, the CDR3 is TGTGCCAGCAGCCAAGAAGGACTAGCGGGGGCTACCCAGTACTTC.

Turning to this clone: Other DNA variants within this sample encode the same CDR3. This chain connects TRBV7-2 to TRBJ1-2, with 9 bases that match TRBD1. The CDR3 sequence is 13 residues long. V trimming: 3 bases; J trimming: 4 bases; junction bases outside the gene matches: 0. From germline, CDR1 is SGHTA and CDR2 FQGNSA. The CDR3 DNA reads TGTGCCAGCAGCTTGGACAGGGGCTATGGCTACACCTTC. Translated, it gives CASSLDRGYGYTF.